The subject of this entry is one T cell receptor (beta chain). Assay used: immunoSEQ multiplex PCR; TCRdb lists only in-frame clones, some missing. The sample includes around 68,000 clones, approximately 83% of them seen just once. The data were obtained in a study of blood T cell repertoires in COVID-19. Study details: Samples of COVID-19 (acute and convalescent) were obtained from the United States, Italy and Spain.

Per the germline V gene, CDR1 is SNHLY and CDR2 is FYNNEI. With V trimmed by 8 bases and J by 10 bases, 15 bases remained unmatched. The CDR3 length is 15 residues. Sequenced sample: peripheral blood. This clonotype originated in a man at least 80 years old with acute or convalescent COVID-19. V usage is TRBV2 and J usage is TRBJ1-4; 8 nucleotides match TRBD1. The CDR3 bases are TGTGCCAGCTGTCGGAGCGGACAGGGAGGGGGAAAACTGTTTTTT. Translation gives CASCRSGQGGGKLFF.